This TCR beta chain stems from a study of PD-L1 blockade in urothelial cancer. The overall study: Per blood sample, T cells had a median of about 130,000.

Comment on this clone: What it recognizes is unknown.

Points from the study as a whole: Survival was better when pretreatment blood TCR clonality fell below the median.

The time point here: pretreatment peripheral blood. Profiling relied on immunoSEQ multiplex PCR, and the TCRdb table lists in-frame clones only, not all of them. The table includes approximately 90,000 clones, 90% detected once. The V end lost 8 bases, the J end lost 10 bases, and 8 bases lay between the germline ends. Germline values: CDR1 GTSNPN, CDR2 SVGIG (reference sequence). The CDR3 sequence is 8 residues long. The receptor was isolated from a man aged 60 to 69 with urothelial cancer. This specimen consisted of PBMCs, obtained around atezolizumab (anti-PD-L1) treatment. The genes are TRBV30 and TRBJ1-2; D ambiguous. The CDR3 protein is CALGDYTF. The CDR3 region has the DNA TGTGCCCTGGGAGACTACACCTTC.